This TCR beta chain was identified during a study of brain T cells in children with intractable seizures. Findings of the study overall: Viral specificity was inferred only from CDR3 similarity; HCMV serostatus was unknown. Absence of clones before surgery may stem from lower sequencing depth.

Sequenced by immunoSEQ multiplex PCR; TCRdb stores in-frame clones only, minus some. This table has about 340,000 clones, nearly 95% appearing once. As regards this clone: As yet, its antigen is unknown.

Trimming removed 5 bases from V and 8 bases from J; junction bases left unmatched: 6. CDR1 is ENHRY, CDR2 SYGVKD, per germline. The CDR3 runs 15 residues. Time point denoted: blood from clinic visit 5 months post-surgery; TSC patient then seizure free. Sequencing was limited to surgery cases with top T cell transcript signatures in brain tissue. At least one anti-epileptic drug was given before surgery. The sequenced sample was peripheral blood, obtained about 5 months after surgery. The TCR sequence derives from a boy under two years old with tuberous sclerosis and intractable seizures. The V and J genes are TRBV10-3 and TRBJ2-1; 13 bases match TRBD2. The CDR3 region is CAISPGLAGRDEQFF. CDR3 in DNA: TGTGCCATCAGTCCGGGACTAGCGGGGAGGGATGAGCAGTTCTTC.